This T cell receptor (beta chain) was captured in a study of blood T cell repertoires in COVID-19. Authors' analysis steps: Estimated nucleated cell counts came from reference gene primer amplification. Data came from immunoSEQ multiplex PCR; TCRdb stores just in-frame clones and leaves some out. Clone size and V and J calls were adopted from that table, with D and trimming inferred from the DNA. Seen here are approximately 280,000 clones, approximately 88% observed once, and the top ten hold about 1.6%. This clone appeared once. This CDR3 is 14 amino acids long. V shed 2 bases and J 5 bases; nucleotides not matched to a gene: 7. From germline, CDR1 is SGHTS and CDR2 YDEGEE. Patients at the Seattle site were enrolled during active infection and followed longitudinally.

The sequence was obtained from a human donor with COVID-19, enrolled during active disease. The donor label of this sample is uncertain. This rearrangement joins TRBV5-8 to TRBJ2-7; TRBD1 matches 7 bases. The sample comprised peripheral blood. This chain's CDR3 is CASSLSDRANEQYF. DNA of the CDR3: TGTGCCAGCAGCTTATCCGACAGGGCCAACGAGCAGTACTTC.